This T cell receptor (beta chain) was found in a study of shared clonotypes between healthy human individuals. Whole-study findings and limits: Limitation of the genetic and exposure-history diversity represented came from the few donors. Sharing of clonotypes among donors was expected to vary with sequencing depth.

Per germline, CDR1 SNHLY and CDR2 FYNNEI. The CDR3 is made up of 14 amino acids. The V segment lost 6 bases and the J segment 5 bases; nucleotides outside the gene matches: 7. Samples underwent the assay at deep level. Genomic DNA of every subset was divided equally among multiple immunoSEQ plates. Data came from immunoSEQ multiplex PCR; TCRdb stores just in-frame clones and leaves some out. Of some 1 million clones listed, more than 65% are singletons. This clone has a handful of counts. Its antigen is still unknown. The V call is TRBV2, the J call TRBJ1-2, with 9 positions matching TRBD1. The clonotype comes from a man between 18 and 29 years old in good health. Source material: memory CD4+ T cells sorted from blood. Subset described: CD45RA-negative fraction. The CDR3 bases are TGTGCCAGCAGGAGGAGCGGACAGGGGTATGGCTACACCTTC. Its protein product is CASRRSGQGYGYTF.